This passage covers 15 T cell receptor beta chains from one sample sequenced in a study of T cells of healthy individuals. MiXCR, run by TCRdb on the 5' RACE reads, gives a single entry per CDR3 protein. The data contain 60,000 to 70,000 distinct CDR3 sequences, about 16% of them seen just once; the ten biggest clones take up about 4.7%. These receptors came from a human donor in good health.

The table lists this clonotype with many counts. V usage is TRBV6-6 and J usage is TRBJ1-2; D not certain. The germline CDR1 and CDR2 sequences are MNHNY and SVGAGI (reference sequence). Trimming stripped 0 bases from V and 1 base from J, with 3 bases between. This CDR3 is built from 13 residues. This CDR3 reads CASSYSNNYGYTF. Written as DNA, the CDR3 is TGTGCCAGCAGTTACTCGAATAACTATGGCTACACCTTC.

This clonotype was counted at least ten times. The genes are TRBV9 and TRBJ1-5; no clear D. This CDR3 is 14 amino acids long. The V end was cut by 0 bases, the J end by 4 bases, with 8 bases between. Germline V gives CDR1 SGDLS, CDR2 YYNGEE. CDR3: CASSVEDTNQPQHF. Written as DNA, the CDR3 is TGTGCCAGCAGCGTAGAAGACACTAATCAGCCCCAGCATTTT. Using reference TRBV9 and TRBJ1-5 for the parts outside the CDR3, the full variable domain is DSGVTQTPKHLITATGQRVTLRCSPRSGDLSVYWYQQSLDQGLQFLIQYYNGEERAKGNILERFSAQQFPDLHSELNLSSLELGDSALYFCASSVEDTNQPQHFGDGTRLSIL.

The table lists this clonotype with many counts. The V and J genes are TRBV20-1 and TRBJ1-2, with a possible D match to TRBD1 (5 bases). The CDR3 runs 12 residues. The V gene's germline CDR1 is DFQATT and CDR2 SNEGSKA (reference sequence). V gave up 0 bases and J gave up 4 bases, with 6 bases separating them. The CDR3 sequence is CSAREGTYGYTF. Here the CDR3 DNA reads TGCAGTGCTAGAGAAGGGACCTATGGCTACACCTTC.

The chain combines TRBV6-5 with TRBJ2-1, with D unclear. Between the trimmed V and J ends, which lost 0 bases and 7 bases, there was a span of 7 bases. This CDR3 comprises 13 residues. The germline V gene has CDR1 MNHEY and CDR2 SVGAGI. In DNA, the CDR3 is TGTGCCAGCAGTTACTCCCGCCGGAATGAGCAGTTCTTC. Translation: CASSYSRRNEQFF.

This clonotype was observed many times. This chain connects TRBV4-2 to TRBJ2-7; unclear D gene. The CDR3 has 14 amino acids. Germline-derived CDR1 and CDR2 are LGHNA and YNFKEQ. The ends were cut back, 0 bases at V and 3 bases at J, with 9 bases in the middle. The CDR3 bases are TGTGCCAGCAGCCAAGATCTGCTAGGCTACGAGCAGTACTTC. This sequence encodes CASSQDLLGYEQYF.

The gene calls are TRBV12-3 or TRBV12-4 and TRBJ2-7; 9 bases agree with TRBD2. The CDR3 runs 14 residues. With V trimmed by 3 bases and J by 4 bases, 4 bases remained unmatched. DNA for the CDR3: TGTGCCAGCAGTTTTGCGGGAGGGGGGTACGAGCAGTACTTC. Protein sequence: CASSFAGGGYEQYF.

This clonotype has more than one count but fewer than ten. The chain uses TRBV15 and TRBJ1-4; unclear D gene. CDR3 length equals 15 residues. Germline values: CDR1 LNHNV, CDR2 YYDKDF (reference sequence). V was cut by 0 bases and J by 7 bases, with 12 bases left in between. CDR3 sequence (DNA): TGTGCCACCAGCAGAGATGCAGCCCCGGCTGAAAAACTGTTTTTT. Its translation is CATSRDAAPAEKLFF.

This clonotype was observed at least ten times. V gene TRBV4-1 combines with J gene TRBJ1-1; TRBD1 agrees at 9 bases. With 0 bases clipped from V and 5 bases from J, the junction kept 4 bases outside the gene matches. CDR3 length equals 15 residues. Looked up from germline, CDR1 is MGHRA and CDR2 is YSYEKL. CDR3 in amino acids: CASSQDRGTGTEAFF. The CDR3 nucleotides read TGCGCCAGCAGCCAAGATCGGGGGACAGGGACTGAAGCTTTCTTT.

This clonotype occurred many times. This chain connects TRBV29-1 to TRBJ1-1; D is uncertain. V dropped 4 bases and J dropped 5 bases, with 5 bases sitting between them. CDR3 length: 10 residues. Germline CDR1 SQVTM, CDR2 ANQGSEA. The CDR3 DNA sequence: TGCAGCGTTGGTGGGACTGAAGCTTTCTTT. Protein: CSVGGTEAFF. The whole variable domain, remainder taken from reference TRBV29-1 and TRBJ1-1, is SAVISQKPSRDICQRGTSLTIQCQVDSQVTMMFWYRQQPGQSLTLIATANQGSEATYESGFVIDKFPISRPNLTFSTLTVSNMSPEDSSIYLCSVGGTEAFFGQGTRLTVV.

This chain connects TRBV20-1 to TRBJ1-6; D not resolved. This CDR3 is built from 18 residues. Per germline, CDR1 DFQATT and CDR2 SNEGSKA (reference sequence). The V end lost 0 bases, the J end lost 0 bases, and 15 bases lay between the germline ends. The CDR3 is CSARESANWVSYNSPLHF. The CDR3 nucleotides read TGCAGTGCTAGAGAGTCCGCGAATTGGGTCTCCTATAATTCACCCCTCCACTTT.

In this sample, this clonotype turned up many times. V is TRBV20-1 and J is TRBJ1-2, with D possibly matching TRBD1 (5 bases). CDR3 length: 13 residues. CDR1 is DFQATT and CDR2 is SNEGSKA in the germline V gene (reference sequence). Trimming pared 6 bases from V and 4 bases from J, leaving 15 bases between. CDR3: CSAPAQGGYGYTF. DNA for the CDR3: TGCAGTGCCCCCGCGCAGGGCGGCTATGGCTACACCTTC.

The rearrangement links TRBV7-8 to TRBJ2-1, with D unresolved. Deletions cut 5 bases from V and 4 bases from J, with 9 bases between. This CDR3 region has 13 residues. Germline V CDR1 and CDR2: SGHVS, FQNEAQ. The CDR3 bases are TGTGCCAGCAGCCCGGACCATTACAATGAGCAGTTCTTC. Amino acid sequence: CASSPDHYNEQFF.

Many counts were recorded for this clonotype. The genes are TRBV12-5 and TRBJ2-1, with TRBD1 matching 8 bases. The CDR3 runs 14 residues. Unmatched junction bases numbered 6, after V lost 5 bases and J lost 6 bases. The V gene's germline CDR1 is LGHNT and CDR2 FRNRAP. CDR3: CASGRDRFPNEQFF. DNA for the CDR3: TGTGCTAGTGGTAGGGACAGGTTCCCCAATGAGCAGTTCTTC.

There are many counts of this clonotype. The J gene is TRBJ2-1, the V gene TRBV4-2; D not certain. V gave up 0 bases and J gave up 10 bases, with 4 bases separating them. This CDR3 comprises 11 residues. Germline V gene sequence: CDR1 LGHNA, CDR2 YNFKEQ. Here the CDR3 DNA reads TGTGCCAGCAGCCAAGAAGCAGAGCAGTTCTTC. The encoded protein is CASSQEAEQFF.

The chain links TRBV20-1 to TRBJ2-7, with 10 bases aligning to TRBD1. The CDR3 totals 13 residues. Germline trimming cut 6 bases from V and 6 bases from J; bases unmatched to any gene: 8. Germline CDR1 is DFQATT and CDR2 is SNEGSKA (reference sequence). The CDR3 loop is CSARQGAHGEQYF. CDR3 nucleotide sequence: TGCAGTGCCCGACAGGGGGCCCACGGCGAGCAGTACTTC.